This TCR beta chain was sequenced during a study of T cells expressing NK-cell markers. For the study at large: The study drew TCR beta repertoires from sorted CD3+CD56+NKG2C+, CD3+CD56+NKG2C- and CD3+CD56-NKG2C+ T cells. Seven of the eight sequenced donors were HCMV-seropositive; one was seronegative. Study results and caveats: These clonotypes also led the CD3+CD56-NKG2C+ fraction in a handful of donors.

Worth noting for this clonotype: The antigen is unknown.

TCRdb reprocessed the 5' RACE reads and stores each CDR3 protein as one record, lacking DNA. The data show 400,000 to 500,000 distinct CDR3 sequences, and the top ten clones hold under 7.5%. The CDR3 has 17 amino acids. CDR1 and CDR2 (germline): SGDLS, YYNGEE. Material: blood T cells: a sorted CD56 or NKG2C T cell subset, CD4+ or CD8+ T cells, or bulk PBMC T cells (not recorded which). The receptor was isolated from a woman between 18 and 70 years old in good health. This chain uses TRBV9 with TRBJ2-1; the TRBD2 assignment by TCRdb is unverifiable without DNA. CDR3: CASSVGTSGGLYNEQFF.